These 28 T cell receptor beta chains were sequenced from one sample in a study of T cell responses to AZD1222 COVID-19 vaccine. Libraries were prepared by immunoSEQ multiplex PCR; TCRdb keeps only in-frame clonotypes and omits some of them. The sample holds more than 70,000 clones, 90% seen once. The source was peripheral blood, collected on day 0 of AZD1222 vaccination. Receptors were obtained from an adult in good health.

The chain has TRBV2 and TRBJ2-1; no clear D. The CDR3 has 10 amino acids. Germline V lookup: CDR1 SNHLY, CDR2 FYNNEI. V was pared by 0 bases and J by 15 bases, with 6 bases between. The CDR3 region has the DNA TGTGCCAGCAGTGAAGCGCAGCCGTTCTTC. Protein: CASSEAQPFF.

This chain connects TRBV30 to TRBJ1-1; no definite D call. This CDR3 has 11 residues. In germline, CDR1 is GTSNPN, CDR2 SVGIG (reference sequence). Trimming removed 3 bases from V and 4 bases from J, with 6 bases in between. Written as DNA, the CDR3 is TGTGCCTGGAGGGAGATCACTGAAGCTTTCTTT. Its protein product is CAWREITEAFF.

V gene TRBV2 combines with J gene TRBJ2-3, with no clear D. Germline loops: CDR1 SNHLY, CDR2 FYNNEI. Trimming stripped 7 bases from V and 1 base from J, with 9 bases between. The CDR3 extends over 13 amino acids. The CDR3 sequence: CASKSSGTDTQYF. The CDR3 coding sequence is TGTGCCAGCAAGTCCTCGGGCACAGATACGCAGTATTTT.

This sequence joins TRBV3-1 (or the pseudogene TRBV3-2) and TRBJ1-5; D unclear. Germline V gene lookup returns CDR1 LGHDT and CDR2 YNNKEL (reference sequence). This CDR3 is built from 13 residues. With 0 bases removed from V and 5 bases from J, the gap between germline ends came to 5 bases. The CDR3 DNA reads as TGTGCCAGCAGCCAAGAGAGGTATCAGCCCCAGCATTTT. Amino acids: CASSQERYQPQHF.

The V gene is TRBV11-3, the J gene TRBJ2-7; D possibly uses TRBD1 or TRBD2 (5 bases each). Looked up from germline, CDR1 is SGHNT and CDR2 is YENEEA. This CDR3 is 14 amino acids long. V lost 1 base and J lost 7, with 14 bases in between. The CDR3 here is CASSLGQGTGEQYF. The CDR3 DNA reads TGTGCCAGCAGCTTAGGGCAGGGAACGGGAGAGCAGTACTTC.

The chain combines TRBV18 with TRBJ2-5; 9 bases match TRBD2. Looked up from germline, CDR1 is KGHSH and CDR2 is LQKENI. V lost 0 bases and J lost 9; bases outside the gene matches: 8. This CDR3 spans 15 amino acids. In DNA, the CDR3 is TGTGCCAGCTCACCACCGAAGCGGGGGGCCCCGGCCCAGTACTTC. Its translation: CASSPPKRGAPAQYF.

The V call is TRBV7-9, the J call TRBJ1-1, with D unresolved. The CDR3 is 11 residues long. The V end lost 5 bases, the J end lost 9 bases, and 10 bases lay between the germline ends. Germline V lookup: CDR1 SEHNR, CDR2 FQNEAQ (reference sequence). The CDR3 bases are TGTGCCAGCAGCGCCGGTGAAAAAGCTTTCTTT. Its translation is CASSAGEKAFF.

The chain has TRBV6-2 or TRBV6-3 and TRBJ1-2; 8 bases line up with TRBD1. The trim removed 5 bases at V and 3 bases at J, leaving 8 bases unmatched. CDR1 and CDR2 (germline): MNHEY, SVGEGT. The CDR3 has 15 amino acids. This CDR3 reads CASSTYPTGDYGYTF. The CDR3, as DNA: TGTGCCAGCAGTACCTACCCGACAGGGGACTATGGCTACACCTTC.

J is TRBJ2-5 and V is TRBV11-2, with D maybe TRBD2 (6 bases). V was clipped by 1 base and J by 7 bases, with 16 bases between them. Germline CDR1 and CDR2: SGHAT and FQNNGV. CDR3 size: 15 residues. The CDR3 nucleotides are TGTGCCAGCAGCTTAGCCGGGACTCCAGAGGGGACCCAGTACTTC. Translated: CASSLAGTPEGTQYF.

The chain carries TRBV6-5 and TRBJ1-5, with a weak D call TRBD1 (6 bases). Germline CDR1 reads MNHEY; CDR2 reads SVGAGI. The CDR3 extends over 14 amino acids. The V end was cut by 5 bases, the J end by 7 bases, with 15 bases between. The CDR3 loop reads CASSHRARYQPQHF. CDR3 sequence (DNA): TGTGCCAGCAGTCACAGGGCCCGGTACCAGCCCCAGCATTTT.

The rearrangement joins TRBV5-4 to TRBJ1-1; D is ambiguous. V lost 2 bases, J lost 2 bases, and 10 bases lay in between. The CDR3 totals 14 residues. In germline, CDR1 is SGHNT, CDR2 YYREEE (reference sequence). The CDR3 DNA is TGTGCCAGCAGCTTAACCCAAATTAACACTGAAGCTTTCTTT. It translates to CASSLTQINTEAFF.

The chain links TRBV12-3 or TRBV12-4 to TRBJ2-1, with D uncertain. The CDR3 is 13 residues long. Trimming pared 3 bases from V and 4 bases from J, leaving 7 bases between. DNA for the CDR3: TGTGCCAGCAGTTTGAATCTGTACAATGAGCAGTTCTTC. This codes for CASSLNLYNEQFF.

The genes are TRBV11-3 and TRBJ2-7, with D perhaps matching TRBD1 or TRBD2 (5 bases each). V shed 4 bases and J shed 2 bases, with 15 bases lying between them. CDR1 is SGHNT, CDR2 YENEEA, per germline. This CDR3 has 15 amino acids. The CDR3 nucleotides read TGTGCCAGCAGCTCTTCTGGGGACGCCCCCTACGAGCAGTACTTC. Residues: CASSSSGDAPYEQYF.

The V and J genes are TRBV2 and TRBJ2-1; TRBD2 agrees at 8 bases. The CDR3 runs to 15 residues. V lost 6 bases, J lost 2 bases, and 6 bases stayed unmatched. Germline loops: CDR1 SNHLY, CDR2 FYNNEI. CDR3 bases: TGTGCCAGCAGGGCGGGCGGGGGGACCTACAATGAGCAGTTCTTC. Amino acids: CASRAGGGTYNEQFF.

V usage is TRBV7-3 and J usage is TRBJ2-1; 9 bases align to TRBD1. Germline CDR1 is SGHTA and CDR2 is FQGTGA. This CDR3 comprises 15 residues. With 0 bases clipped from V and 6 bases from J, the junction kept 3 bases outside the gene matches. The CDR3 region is CASSLTRDRANEQFF. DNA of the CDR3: TGTGCCAGCAGCTTAACCCGGGACAGGGCCAATGAGCAGTTCTTC.

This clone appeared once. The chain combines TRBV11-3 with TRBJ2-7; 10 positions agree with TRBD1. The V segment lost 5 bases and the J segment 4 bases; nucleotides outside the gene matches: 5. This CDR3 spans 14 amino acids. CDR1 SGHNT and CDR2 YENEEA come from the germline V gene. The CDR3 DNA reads TGTGCCAGCAGCACGCCGGGACAGGGGTACGAGCAGTACTTC. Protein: CASSTPGQGYEQYF.

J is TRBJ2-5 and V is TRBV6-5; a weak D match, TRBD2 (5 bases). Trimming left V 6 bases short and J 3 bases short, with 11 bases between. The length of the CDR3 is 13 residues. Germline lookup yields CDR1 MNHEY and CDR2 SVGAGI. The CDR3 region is CASRRAAEETQYF. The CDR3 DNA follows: TGTGCCAGCAGGAGGGCCGCGGAAGAGACCCAGTACTTC.

The CDR3 DNA is TGTGCCATCAGTGGGACAGGGGGCAACGATGGCTACACCTTC. Translating it yields CAISGTGGNDGYTF. The chain is built from TRBV10-3 and TRBJ1-2, with 11 nucleotides matching TRBD1. J lost 6 bases, V lost 4 bases, and 4 bases had no gene match. Germline CDR1 and CDR2: ENHRY and SYGVKD. This CDR3 is 14 amino acids long.

The CDR3, as DNA: TGTGCCAGCAGCCCCCAACTAGCGAATGAGCAGTTCTTC. Its translation is CASSPQLANEQFF. V usage is TRBV7-9 and J usage is TRBJ2-1; 7 bases match TRBD2. The CDR3 has 13 residues. V lost 5 bases and J lost 7; bases outside the gene matches: 5. Germline V gives CDR1 SEHNR, CDR2 FQNEAQ (reference sequence).

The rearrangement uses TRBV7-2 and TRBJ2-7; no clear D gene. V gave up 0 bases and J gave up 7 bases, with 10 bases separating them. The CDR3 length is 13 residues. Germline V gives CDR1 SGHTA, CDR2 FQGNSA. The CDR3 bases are TGTGCCAGCAGCTTAGCAGCCATACGAGAGCAGTACTTC. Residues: CASSLAAIREQYF.

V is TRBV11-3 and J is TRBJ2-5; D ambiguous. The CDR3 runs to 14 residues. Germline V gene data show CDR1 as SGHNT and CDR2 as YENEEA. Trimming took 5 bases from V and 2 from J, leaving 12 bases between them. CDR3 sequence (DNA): TGTGCCAGCAGCCGAAATCAAGCACAAGAGACCCAGTACTTC. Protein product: CASSRNQAQETQYF.

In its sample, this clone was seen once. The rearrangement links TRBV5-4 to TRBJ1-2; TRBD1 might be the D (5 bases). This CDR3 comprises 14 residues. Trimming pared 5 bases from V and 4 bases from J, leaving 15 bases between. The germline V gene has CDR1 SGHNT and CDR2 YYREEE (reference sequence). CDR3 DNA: TGTGCCAGCAGATCCGGGACCGGTCTCTATGGCTACACCTTC. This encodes CASRSGTGLYGYTF.

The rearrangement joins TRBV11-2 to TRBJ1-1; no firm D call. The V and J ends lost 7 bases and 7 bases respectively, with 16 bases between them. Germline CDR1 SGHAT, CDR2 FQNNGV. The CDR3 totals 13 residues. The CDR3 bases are TGTGCCAGCACCCGACCTGGCGGTGTTGAAGCTTTCTTT. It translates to CASTRPGGVEAFF.

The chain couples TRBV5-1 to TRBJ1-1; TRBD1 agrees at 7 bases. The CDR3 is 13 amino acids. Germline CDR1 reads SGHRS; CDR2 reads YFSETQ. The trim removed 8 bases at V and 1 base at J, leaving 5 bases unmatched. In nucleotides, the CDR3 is TGCGCCAGTCACAGGGGTGAGAACACTGAAGCTTTCTTT. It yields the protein CASHRGENTEAFF.

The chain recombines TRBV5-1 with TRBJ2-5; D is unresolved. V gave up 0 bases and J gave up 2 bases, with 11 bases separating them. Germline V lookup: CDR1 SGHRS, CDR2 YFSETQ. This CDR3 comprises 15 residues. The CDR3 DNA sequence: TGCGCCAGCAGCTTGGCTGGCAGGAGTCAAGAGACCCAGTACTTC. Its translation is CASSLAGRSQETQYF.

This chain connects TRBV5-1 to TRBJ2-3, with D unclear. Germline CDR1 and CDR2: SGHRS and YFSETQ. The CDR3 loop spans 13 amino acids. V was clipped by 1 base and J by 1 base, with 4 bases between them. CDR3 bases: TGCGCCAGCAGCTTGTCCCGCACAGATACGCAGTATTTT. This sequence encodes CASSLSRTDTQYF.

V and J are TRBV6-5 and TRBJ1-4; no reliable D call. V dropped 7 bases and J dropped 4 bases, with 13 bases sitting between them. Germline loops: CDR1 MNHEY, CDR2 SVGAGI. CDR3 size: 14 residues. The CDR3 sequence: CASTAERINEKLFF. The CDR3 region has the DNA TGTGCCAGCACCGCCGAACGGATTAATGAAAAACTGTTTTTT.

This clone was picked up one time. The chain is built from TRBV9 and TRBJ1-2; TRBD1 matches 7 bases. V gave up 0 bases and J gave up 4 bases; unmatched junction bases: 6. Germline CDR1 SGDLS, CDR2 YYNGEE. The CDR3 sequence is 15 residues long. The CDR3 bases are TGTGCCAGCAGCGTAGGGCAGGGGGGTAGCTATGGCTACACCTTC. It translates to CASSVGQGGSYGYTF. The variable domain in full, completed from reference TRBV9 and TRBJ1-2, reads DSGVTQTPKHLITATGQRVTLRCSPRSGDLSVYWYQQSLDQGLQFLIQYYNGEERAKGNILERFSAQQFPDLHSELNLSSLELGDSALYFCASSVGQGGSYGYTFGSGTRLTVV.